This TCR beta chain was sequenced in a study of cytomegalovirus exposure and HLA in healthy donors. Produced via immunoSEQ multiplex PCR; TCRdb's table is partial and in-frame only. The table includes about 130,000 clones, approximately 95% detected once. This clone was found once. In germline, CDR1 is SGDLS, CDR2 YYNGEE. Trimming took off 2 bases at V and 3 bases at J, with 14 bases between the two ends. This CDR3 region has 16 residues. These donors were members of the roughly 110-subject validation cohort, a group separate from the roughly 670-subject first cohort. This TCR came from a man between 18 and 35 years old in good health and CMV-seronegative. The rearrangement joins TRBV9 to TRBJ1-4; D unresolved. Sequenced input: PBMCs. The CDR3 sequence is CASSVPPSGPNEKLFF. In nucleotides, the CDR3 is TGTGCCAGCAGCGTTCCTCCGTCGGGTCCTAATGAAAAACTGTTTTTT.